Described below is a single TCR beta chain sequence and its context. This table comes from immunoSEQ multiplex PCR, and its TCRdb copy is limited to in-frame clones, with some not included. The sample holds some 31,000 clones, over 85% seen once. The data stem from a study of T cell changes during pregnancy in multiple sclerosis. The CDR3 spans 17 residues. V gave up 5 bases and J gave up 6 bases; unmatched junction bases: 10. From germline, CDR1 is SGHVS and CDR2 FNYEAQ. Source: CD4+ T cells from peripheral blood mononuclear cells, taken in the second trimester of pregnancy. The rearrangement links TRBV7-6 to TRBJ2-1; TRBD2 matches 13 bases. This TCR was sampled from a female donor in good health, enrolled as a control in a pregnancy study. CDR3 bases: TGTGCCAGCAGCCCTCTTGCGACTAGCGGGAGGTCCAATGAGCAGTTCTTC. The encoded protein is CASSPLATSGRSNEQFF.